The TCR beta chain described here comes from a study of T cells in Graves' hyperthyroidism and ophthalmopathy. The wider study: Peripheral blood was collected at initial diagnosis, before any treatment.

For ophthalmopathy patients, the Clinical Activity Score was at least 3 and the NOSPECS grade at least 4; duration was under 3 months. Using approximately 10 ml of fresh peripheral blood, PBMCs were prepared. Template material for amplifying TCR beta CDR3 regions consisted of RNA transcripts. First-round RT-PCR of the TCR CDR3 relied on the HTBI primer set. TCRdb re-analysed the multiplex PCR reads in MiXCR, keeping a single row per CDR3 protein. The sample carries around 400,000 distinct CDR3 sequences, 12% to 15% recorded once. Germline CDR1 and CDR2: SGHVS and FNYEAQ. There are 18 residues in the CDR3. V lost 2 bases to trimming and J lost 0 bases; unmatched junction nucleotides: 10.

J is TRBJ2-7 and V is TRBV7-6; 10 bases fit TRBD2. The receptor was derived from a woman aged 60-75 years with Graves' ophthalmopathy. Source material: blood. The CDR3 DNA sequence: TGTGCCAGCAGCTTAATCCTAGCGGGGGATTCAAGCTCCTACGAGCAGTACTTC. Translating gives CASSLILAGDSSSYEQYF.